Each of the 28 T cell receptor beta chains below was sequenced from the same sample in a study of blood T cell repertoires in COVID-19. Here immunoSEQ multiplex PCR was the method, and the copy in TCRdb shows in-frame clones only, minus some. The sample has about 230,000 clones; 85% are singletons. Sequenced input: peripheral blood. Every receptor here comes from a man between 45 and 60 years old with COVID-19, enrolled during active disease.

This clone was found once. The chain employs TRBV24-1 and TRBJ1-5; no firm D call. This CDR3 comprises 12 residues. V was trimmed by 4 bases and J by 5 bases, leaving 5 bases between them. Germline lookup yields CDR1 KGHDR and CDR2 SFDVKD. CDR3 coding DNA: TGTGCCACCAGTGACACACATCAGCCCCAGCATTTT. Translated, it gives CATSDTHQPQHF.

This chain links TRBV7-2 with TRBJ1-1, with a tentative D call TRBD1 (6 bases). The CDR3 is made up of 14 amino acids. V was pared by 1 base and J by 4 bases, with 10 bases between. The V gene's germline CDR1 is SGHTA and CDR2 FQGNSA. Here the CDR3 reads CASSLVGRGTEAFF. CDR3 in DNA: TGTGCCAGCAGCTTAGTCGGCAGGGGCACTGAAGCTTTCTTT.

The J gene is TRBJ2-3, the V gene TRBV7-2, with 13 positions matching TRBD2. In germline, CDR1 is SGHTA, CDR2 FQGNSA. The V segment lost 0 bases and the J segment 6 bases; nucleotides outside the gene matches: 9. CDR3 size: 18 residues. The CDR3 loop is CASSLAPGLAGPGDTQYF. The CDR3 DNA reads as TGTGCCAGCAGCTTAGCGCCGGGACTAGCGGGGCCGGGGGATACGCAGTATTTT.

J is TRBJ1-6 and V is TRBV6-1; possibly TRBD1 for D (5 bases). The CDR3 covers 16 residues. V was trimmed by 1 base and J by 5 bases, leaving 12 bases between them. CDR1 is MNHNS, CDR2 SASEGT, per germline. The CDR3: CASSEDRSGNNSPLHF. In nucleotides, the CDR3 is TGTGCCAGCAGTGAAGATAGGTCAGGGAATAATTCACCCCTCCACTTT.

This clone occurred once. The DNA of the CDR3 is TGTGCCAGCAGTCTCAGTTCCTCTCCTAACTATGGCTACACCTTC. Translating gives CASSLSSSPNYGYTF. This chain connects TRBV5-4 to TRBJ1-2; D is uncertain. The V end lost 5 bases, the J end lost 0 bases, and 14 bases lay between the germline ends. Germline CDR1 and CDR2: SGHNT and YYREEE (reference sequence). CDR3 length: 15 residues.

This chain links TRBV3-1 (or the pseudogene TRBV3-2) with TRBJ1-2, with D unresolved. There are 14 residues in the CDR3. CDR1 and CDR2 (germline): LGHDT, YNNKEL (reference sequence). V lost 4 bases and J 0 bases, leaving 9 bases between the germline ends. The CDR3 region has the DNA TGTGCCAGCAGCCTAATGAGGGCTAACTATGGCTACACCTTC. This encodes CASSLMRANYGYTF.

The rearrangement uses TRBV4-2 and TRBJ2-1; 10 bases match TRBD2. The CDR3 sequence is 16 residues long. The V gene end was trimmed by 0 bases and the J gene end by 6 bases; junction bases not matched to a gene: 5. Germline V gene sequence: CDR1 LGHNA, CDR2 YNFKEQ. CDR3: CASSQDASGGANEQFF. In DNA, the CDR3 is TGTGCCAGCAGCCAAGATGCGAGCGGGGGGGCCAATGAGCAGTTCTTC.

The chain carries TRBV5-1 and TRBJ2-1; D is unclear. In germline, CDR1 is SGHRS, CDR2 YFSETQ. The CDR3 contains 14 residues. Trimming took 0 bases from V and 3 from J, leaving 7 bases between them. CDR3 sequence reads: CASSLGQFYNEQFF. The CDR3 nucleotides are TGCGCCAGCAGCTTGGGACAATTCTACAATGAGCAGTTCTTC.

J is TRBJ1-5 and V is TRBV18; D is perhaps TRBD1 (6 bases). The CDR3 totals 15 residues. Trimming removed 2 bases from V and 5 bases from J, with 13 bases in between. Germline V gene sequence: CDR1 KGHSH, CDR2 LQKENI. DNA of the CDR3: TGTGCCAGCTCACCATACAGGGAACGCCATCAGCCCCAGCATTTT. Encoded protein: CASSPYRERHQPQHF.

The CDR3 sequence: CSARQADGYTF. For the CDR3, the DNA is TGCAGTGCACGACAGGCTGATGGCTACACCTTC. The chain uses TRBV20-1 and TRBJ1-2; a possible D gene is TRBD1 (6 bases). V was clipped by 6 bases and J by 6 bases, with 11 bases between them. The CDR3 sequence is 11 residues long. Per the germline V gene, CDR1 is DFQATT and CDR2 is SNEGSKA (reference sequence).

This chain uses TRBV24-1 with TRBJ2-2; 8 nucleotides line up with TRBD1. J was trimmed by 4 bases and V by 3 bases; bases with no gene match: 15. The CDR3 has 19 residues. Per the germline V gene, CDR1 is KGHDR and CDR2 is SFDVKD. CDR3 DNA: TGTGCCACCAGTGATGGGGGACAGGTGACCGGGTTAGCCACCGGGGAGCTGTTTTTT. This gives the protein CATSDGGQVTGLATGELFF.

The V gene is TRBV18, the J gene TRBJ2-7; D is possibly TRBD1 (6 bases). Germline values: CDR1 KGHSH, CDR2 LQKENI. The CDR3 sequence is 11 residues long. The germline V and J ends were trimmed by 6 bases and 6 bases, with 9 bases remaining between them. The CDR3 bases are TGTGCCAGCTCCCAGGGGTTCGAGCAGTACTTC. This translates into CASSQGFEQYF.

This chain uses TRBV6-1 with TRBJ1-3; no clear D gene. CDR1 MNHNS and CDR2 SASEGT come from the germline V gene. The V end lost 0 bases, the J end lost 2 bases, and 5 bases lay between the germline ends. The CDR3 has 14 amino acids. Written as DNA, the CDR3 is TGTGCCAGCAGTGAAGCCCCGGCTGGAAACACCATATATTTT. Residues: CASSEAPAGNTIYF.

V usage is TRBV11-2 and J usage is TRBJ2-5; the D gene is possibly TRBD1 (6 bases). V lost 5 bases and J lost 1, with 17 bases in between. Germline values: CDR1 SGHAT, CDR2 FQNNGV. This CDR3 has 16 residues. The CDR3 nucleotides read TGTGCCAGCAGCCCAGTAGACAGGATCCTCCAAGAGACCCAGTACTTC. It is translated as CASSPVDRILQETQYF.

The chain couples TRBV11-3 to TRBJ2-5; D might be TRBD2 (6 bases). Germline CDR1 SGHNT, CDR2 YENEEA. The CDR3 has 15 amino acids. Trimming took 5 bases from V and 5 from J, leaving 18 bases between them. The CDR3 protein is CASSADTGLRETQYF. Here the CDR3 DNA reads TGTGCCAGCAGCGCAGATACCGGACTACGGGAGACCCAGTACTTC.

V usage is TRBV4-2 and J usage is TRBJ1-5; 9 nucleotides line up with TRBD1. Germline V CDR1 and CDR2: LGHNA, YNFKEQ. Trimming took 2 bases from V and 7 from J; bases not matched to a gene: 6. This CDR3 comprises 15 residues. The CDR3 here is CASSQLDRGDQPQHF. In DNA form, the CDR3 reads TGTGCCAGCAGCCAATTGGACAGGGGAGACCAGCCCCAGCATTTT.

The rearrangement links TRBV27 to TRBJ1-3; a possible D gene is TRBD1 (5 bases). The CDR3 has 14 amino acids. Trimming pared 2 bases from V and 4 bases from J, leaving 9 bases between. CDR1 and CDR2 (germline): MNHEY, SMNVEV (reference sequence). This CDR3 reads CASSLQGGGNTIYF. For the CDR3, the DNA is TGTGCCAGCAGTTTACAGGGCGGAGGAAACACCATATATTTT.

This chain joins TRBV18 and TRBJ1-2; 8 nucleotides match TRBD1. Trimming cost V 4 bases and J 2 bases; bases outside gene matches: 3. Germline values: CDR1 KGHSH, CDR2 LQKENI. The CDR3 length is 14 residues. CDR3 nucleotides: TGTGCCAGCTCACGGGGACAGGCAAACTATGGCTACACCTTC. This sequence encodes CASSRGQANYGYTF.

This clone showed up just once. The chain carries TRBV7-3 and TRBJ2-2; no clear D. The V gene lost 1 base and the J gene lost 0 bases, with 9 bases spanning the gap. Germline CDR1 SGHTA, CDR2 FQGTGA. This CDR3 region has 16 residues. CDR3 coding DNA: TGTGCCAGCAGCTTAAACGGAGCCGCGAACACCGGGGAGCTGTTTTTT. Translated, it gives CASSLNGAANTGELFF.

The CDR3, as DNA: TGTGCCAGCAGCCCGAGGATTAGCGGGGGCCCGAACACCGGGGAGCTGTTTTTT. Translation: CASSPRISGGPNTGELFF. V gene TRBV5-8 combines with J gene TRBJ2-2; 9 nucleotides agree with TRBD2. Losses at the gene ends were 4 bases for V and 0 bases for J; bases not matched to a gene: 10. This CDR3 is 18 amino acids long. CDR1 SGHTS and CDR2 YDEGEE come from the germline V gene. Looking up the rest from reference TRBV5-8 and TRBJ2-2 gives the full variable domain: EAGVTQSPTHLIKTRGQQATLRCSPISGHTSVYWYQQALGLGLQFLLWYDEGEERNRGNFPPRFSGRQFPNYSSELNVNALELEDSALYLCASSPRISGGPNTGELFFGEGSRLTVL.

CDR3 sequence (DNA): TGTGCCAGCAGGCCTGGACAGTTTAGCTCCTACGAGCAGTACTTC. It encodes CASRPGQFSSYEQYF. This sequence joins TRBV28 and TRBJ2-7; D may be TRBD1 (6 bases). Germline CDR1 reads MDHEN; CDR2 reads SYDVKM. CDR3 length equals 15 residues. The germline V and J ends were trimmed by 6 bases and 0 bases, with 15 bases remaining between them.

J is TRBJ1-2 and V is TRBV11-2, with a weak D call TRBD1 (5 bases). CDR3 size: 13 residues. V was trimmed by 5 bases and J by 4 bases, leaving 11 bases between them. Germline CDR1 reads SGHAT; CDR2 reads FQNNGV. CDR3 sequence reads: CASSPGLIYGYTF. DNA of the CDR3: TGTGCCAGCAGCCCGGGACTGATCTATGGCTACACCTTC.

This sequence joins TRBV20-1 and TRBJ1-4; D ambiguous. Germline V gene sequence: CDR1 DFQATT, CDR2 SNEGSKA (reference sequence). This CDR3 comprises 13 residues. With 3 bases removed from V and 10 bases from J, the gap between germline ends came to 15 bases. The DNA of the CDR3 is TGCAGTGCTAGTTCGCCTTCCCGGGGAAAACTGTTTTTT. Its translation: CSASSPSRGKLFF.

V usage is TRBV11-2 and J usage is TRBJ1-1; D ambiguous. The CDR3 sequence is 13 residues long. Germline CDR1 SGHAT, CDR2 FQNNGV. V lost 1 base and J lost 4, with 7 bases in between. The CDR3 protein is CASSLGTTTEAFF. CDR3 coding DNA: TGTGCCAGCAGCTTAGGCACAACCACTGAAGCTTTCTTT. Full variable domain (remainder filled in from reference TRBV11-2 and TRBJ1-1): EAGVAQSPRYKIIEKRQSVAFWCNPISGHATLYWYQQILGQGPKLLIQFQNNGVVDDSQLPKDRFSAERLKGVDSTLKIQPAKLEDSAVYLCASSLGTTTEAFFGQGTRLTVV.

The chain employs TRBV2 and TRBJ1-2; D unresolved. The CDR3 length is 14 residues. V lost 4 bases and J lost 1, with 10 bases in between. From germline, CDR1 is SNHLY and CDR2 FYNNEI. CDR3 nucleotides: TGTGCCAGCAGTGTAGAGGTCGGTAACTATGGCTACACCTTC. Amino acids: CASSVEVGNYGYTF. Drawing the rest from reference TRBV2 and TRBJ1-2, the complete variable domain is EPEVTQTPSHQVTQMGQEVILRCVPISNHLYFYWYRQILGQKVEFLVSFYNNEISEKSEIFDDQFSVERPDGSNFTLKIRSTKLEDSAMYFCASSVEVGNYGYTFGSGTRLTVV.

The chain recombines TRBV4-3 with TRBJ2-3; 8 bases agree with TRBD2. J lost 2 bases, V lost 1 base, and 8 bases had no gene match. Germline V gives CDR1 LGHNA, CDR2 YSLEER. The CDR3 sequence is 17 residues long. The CDR3 nucleotides are TGCGCCAGCAGCCAAGCGGGGGGGCGCCTGAACACAGATACGCAGTATTTT. It yields the protein CASSQAGGRLNTDTQYF.

The rearrangement links TRBV6-1 to TRBJ2-1; the match to TRBD1 covers 7 bases. Germline V gives CDR1 MNHNS, CDR2 SASEGT. The CDR3 runs 14 residues. Trimming at V came to 3 bases and at J to 5 bases, leaving 4 bases not matched to a gene. The CDR3 reads CASSDRDSDNEQFF. The CDR3 DNA reads TGTGCCAGCAGTGACAGGGACAGTGACAATGAGCAGTTCTTC.

The V call is TRBV21-1, the J call TRBJ1-1. TRBV21-1 is a pseudogene locus. The CDR3 loop spans 13 amino acids. This CDR3 is CASRSGMNTEAFF. The CDR3 nucleotides are TGTGCCAGCCGAAGCGGGATGAACACTGAAGCTTTCTTT.